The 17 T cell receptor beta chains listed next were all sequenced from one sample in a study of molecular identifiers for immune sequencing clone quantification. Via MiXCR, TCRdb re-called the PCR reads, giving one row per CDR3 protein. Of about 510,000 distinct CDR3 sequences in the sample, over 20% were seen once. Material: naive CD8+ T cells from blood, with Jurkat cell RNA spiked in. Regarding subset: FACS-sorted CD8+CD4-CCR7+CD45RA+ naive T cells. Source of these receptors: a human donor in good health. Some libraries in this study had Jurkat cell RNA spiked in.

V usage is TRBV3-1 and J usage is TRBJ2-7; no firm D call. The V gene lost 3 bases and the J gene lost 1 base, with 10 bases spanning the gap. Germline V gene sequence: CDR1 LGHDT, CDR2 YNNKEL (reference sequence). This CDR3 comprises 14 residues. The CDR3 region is CASSHFGRSYEQYF. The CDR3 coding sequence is TGTGCCAGCAGCCATTTCGGACGGTCCTACGAGCAGTACTTC.

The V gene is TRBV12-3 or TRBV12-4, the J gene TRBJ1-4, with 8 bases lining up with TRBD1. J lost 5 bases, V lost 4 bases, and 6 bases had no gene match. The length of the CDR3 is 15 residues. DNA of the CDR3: TGTGCCAGCAGTTCTCGGACAGGGCGGAATGAAAAACTGTTTTTT. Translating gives CASSSRTGRNEKLFF.

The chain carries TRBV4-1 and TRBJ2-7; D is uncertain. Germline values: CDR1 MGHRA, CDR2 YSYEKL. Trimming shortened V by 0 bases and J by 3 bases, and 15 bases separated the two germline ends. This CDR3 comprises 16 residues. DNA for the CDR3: TGCGCCAGCAGCCAAGAGTTTTCGGCAGGCCTCTACGAGCAGTACTTC. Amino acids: CASSQEFSAGLYEQYF.

As DNA, the CDR3 is TGTGCCAGCAGCCCAAACGGAGGGGTCTACGAGCAGTACTTC. It encodes CASSPNGGVYEQYF. The chain links TRBV5-8 to TRBJ2-7, with D perhaps matching TRBD2 (6 bases). The CDR3 consists of 14 residues. V was trimmed by 4 bases and J by 3 bases, leaving 14 bases between them. Germline lookup yields CDR1 SGHTS and CDR2 YDEGEE.

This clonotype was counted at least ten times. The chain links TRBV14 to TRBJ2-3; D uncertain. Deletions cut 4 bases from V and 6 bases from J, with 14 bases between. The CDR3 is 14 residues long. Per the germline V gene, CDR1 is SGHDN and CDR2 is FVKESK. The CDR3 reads CASSLRSLTDTQYF. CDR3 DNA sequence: TGTGCCAGCAGCCTCCGGAGTTTAACGGATACGCAGTATTTT.

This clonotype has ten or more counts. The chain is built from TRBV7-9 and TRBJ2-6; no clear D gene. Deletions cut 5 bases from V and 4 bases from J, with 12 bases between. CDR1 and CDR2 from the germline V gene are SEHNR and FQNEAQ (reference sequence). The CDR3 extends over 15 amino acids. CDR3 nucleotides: TGTGCCAGCAGCGAGGCCCCTCTAGGGGCCAACGTCCTGACTTTC. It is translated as CASSEAPLGANVLTF.

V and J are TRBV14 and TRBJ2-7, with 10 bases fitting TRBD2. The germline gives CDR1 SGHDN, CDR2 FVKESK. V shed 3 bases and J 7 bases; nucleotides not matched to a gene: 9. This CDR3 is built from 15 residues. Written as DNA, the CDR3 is TGTGCCAGCAGCCAGGGTCTAGCGGGAGTCTGGGAGCAGTACTTC. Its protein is CASSQGLAGVWEQYF.

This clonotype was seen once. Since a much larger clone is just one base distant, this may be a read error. DNA for the CDR3: TGTGCCAACAGCGCCGGACAGTACAATGAGCAGTTCTTC. Translated, it gives CANSAGQYNEQFF. The rearrangement uses TRBV9 and TRBJ2-1, with a tentative D call TRBD1 (6 bases). Per germline, CDR1 SGDLS and CDR2 YYNGEE. The CDR3 covers 13 residues.

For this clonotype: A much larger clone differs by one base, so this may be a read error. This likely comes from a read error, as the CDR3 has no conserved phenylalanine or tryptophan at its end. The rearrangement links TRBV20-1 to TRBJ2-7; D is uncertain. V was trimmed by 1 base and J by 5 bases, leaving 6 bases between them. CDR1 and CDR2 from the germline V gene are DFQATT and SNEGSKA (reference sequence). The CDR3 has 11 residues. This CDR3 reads CSARVGDEQYL. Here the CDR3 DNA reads TGCAGTGCTAGAGTCGGCGACGAGCAGTACCTC.

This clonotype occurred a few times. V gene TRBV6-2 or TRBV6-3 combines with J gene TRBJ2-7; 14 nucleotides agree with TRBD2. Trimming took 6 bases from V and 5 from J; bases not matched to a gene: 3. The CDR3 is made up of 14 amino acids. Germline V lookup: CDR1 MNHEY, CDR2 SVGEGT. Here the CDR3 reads CASRWGLAGDEQYF. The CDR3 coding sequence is TGTGCCAGCAGGTGGGGACTAGCGGGAGACGAGCAGTACTTC.

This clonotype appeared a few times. As DNA, the CDR3 is TGCAGCGTTGAAGAATTCGGGACAGGGGATGAGCAGTTCTTC. As protein: CSVEEFGTGDEQFF. V gene TRBV29-1 combines with J gene TRBJ2-1; 10 positions agree with TRBD1. The trim removed 0 bases at V and 8 bases at J, leaving 4 bases unmatched. CDR1 and CDR2 (germline): SQVTM, ANQGSEA. This CDR3 comprises 14 residues.

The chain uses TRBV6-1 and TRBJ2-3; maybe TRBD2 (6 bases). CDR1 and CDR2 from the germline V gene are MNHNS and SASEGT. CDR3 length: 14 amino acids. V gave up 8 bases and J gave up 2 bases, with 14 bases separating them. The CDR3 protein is CASRASDYTDTQYF. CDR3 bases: TGTGCCAGCCGGGCTAGCGACTACACAGATACGCAGTATTTT.

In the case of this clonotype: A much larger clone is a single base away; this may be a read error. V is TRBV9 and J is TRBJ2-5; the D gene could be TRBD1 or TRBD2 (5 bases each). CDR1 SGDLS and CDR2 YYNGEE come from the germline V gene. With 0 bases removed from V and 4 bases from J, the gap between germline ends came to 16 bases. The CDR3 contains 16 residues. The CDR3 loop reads CASSVGSGGTLETQYF. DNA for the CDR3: TGTGCCAGCAGCGTAGGTAGTGGGGGTACCCTAGAGACCCAGTACTTC.

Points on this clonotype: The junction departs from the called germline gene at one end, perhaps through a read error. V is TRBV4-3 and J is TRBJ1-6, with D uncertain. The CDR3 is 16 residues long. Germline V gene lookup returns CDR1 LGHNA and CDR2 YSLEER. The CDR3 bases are TGCGCCAGCGGCCAAGATGAGGCAGCCTATAATTCACCCCTCCACTTT. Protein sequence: CASGQDEAAYNSPLHF.

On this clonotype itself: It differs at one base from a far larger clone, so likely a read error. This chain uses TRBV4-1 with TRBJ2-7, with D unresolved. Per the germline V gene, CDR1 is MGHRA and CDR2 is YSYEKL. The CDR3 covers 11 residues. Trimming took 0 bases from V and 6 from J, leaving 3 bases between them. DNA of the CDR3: TGCGCCAGCAGCCAAGAAGGCGAGCAGTACTTC. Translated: CASSQEGEQYF.

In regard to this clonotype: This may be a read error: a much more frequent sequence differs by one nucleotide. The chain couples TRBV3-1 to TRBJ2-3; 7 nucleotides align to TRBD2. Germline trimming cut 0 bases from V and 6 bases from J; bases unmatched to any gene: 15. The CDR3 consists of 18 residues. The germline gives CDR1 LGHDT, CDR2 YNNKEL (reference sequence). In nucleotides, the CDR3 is TGTGCCAGCAGCCAAGAAGAGGCAAGCGGGGTCTTCAGCGATACGCAGTATTTT. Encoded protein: CASSQEEASGVFSDTQYF.

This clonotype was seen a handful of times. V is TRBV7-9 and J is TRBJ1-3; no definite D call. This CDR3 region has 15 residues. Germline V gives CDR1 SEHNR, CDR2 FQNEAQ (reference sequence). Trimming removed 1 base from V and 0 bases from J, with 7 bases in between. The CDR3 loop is CASSLEGGSGNTIYF. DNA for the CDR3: TGTGCCAGCAGCTTAGAGGGAGGCTCTGGAAACACCATATATTTT.